The source of this T cell receptor beta chain is a study of beta chain features in type 1 diabetes. Sequenced material consisted of expressed TCRB transcripts (all of the isolated RNA was reverse transcribed). The protocol was immunoSEQ multiplex PCR, while the TCRdb copy is restricted to in-frame clones and leaves out a portion. The sample has over 150,000 clones; 10% are singletons. Looked up from germline, CDR1 is MNHEY and CDR2 is SMNVEV (reference sequence). CDR3 size: 14 residues. V lost 7 bases to trimming and J lost 7 bases; unmatched junction nucleotides: 9. One heparinised draw of blood, averaging about 120 mL, came from each donor. In regard to this clone: The antigen is undetermined.

General study findings and limits: A pattern of fewer insertions and more deletions at VDJ junctions was seen in type 1 diabetes patients. TCRB CDR3s from Type 1 diabetes patients were moderately but significantly shorter in all four CD4+ subsets.

The rearrangement links TRBV27 to TRBJ2-5; 10 bases are shared with TRBD2. The receptor was derived from a young man with type 1 diabetes. The sequenced sample was central memory CD4+ T cells from blood. The CDR3 nucleotides read TGTGCCAGCACGGATAGCGGGAGGAAAGGGACCCAGTACTTC. Its translation: CASTDSGRKGTQYF.